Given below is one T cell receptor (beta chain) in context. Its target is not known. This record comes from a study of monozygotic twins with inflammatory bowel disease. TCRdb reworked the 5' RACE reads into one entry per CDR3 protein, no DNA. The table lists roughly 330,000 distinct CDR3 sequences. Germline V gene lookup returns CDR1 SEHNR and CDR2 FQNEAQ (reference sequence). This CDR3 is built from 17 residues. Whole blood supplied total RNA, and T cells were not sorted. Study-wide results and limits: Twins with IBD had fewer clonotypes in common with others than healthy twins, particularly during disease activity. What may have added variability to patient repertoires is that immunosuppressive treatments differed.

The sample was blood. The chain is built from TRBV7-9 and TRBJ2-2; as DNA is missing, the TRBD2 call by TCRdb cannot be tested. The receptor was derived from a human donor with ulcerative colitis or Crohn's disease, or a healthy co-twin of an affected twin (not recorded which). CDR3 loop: CASSSSGGAEATGELFF.